The entry below gives a single TCR beta chain sequence along with its context. The antigen remains undetermined. This specimen belongs to a study of T cell responses to AZD1222 COVID-19 vaccine. Findings of the study overall: There were mostly white British donors and more females than males, and clonal diversity was possibly underestimated.

The CDR3 length is 16 residues. The V gene end was trimmed by 5 bases and the J gene end by 4 bases; junction bases not matched to a gene: 13. CDR1 is SGHTA, CDR2 FQGNSA, per germline. Libraries were prepared by immunoSEQ multiplex PCR; TCRdb keeps only in-frame clonotypes and omits some of them. The sample includes tens of thousands of clones, 70% to 90% of them seen just once. The sample in question was peripheral blood, obtained on day 0 of AZD1222 vaccination. This TCR was sampled from an adult in good health. The rearrangement uses TRBV7-2 and TRBJ1-2; the match to TRBD1 covers 7 bases. This chain's CDR3 is CASSVATGVQGYGYTF. DNA of the CDR3: TGTGCCAGCAGCGTCGCAACAGGGGTCCAGGGCTATGGCTACACCTTC.